This T cell receptor beta chain is drawn from a study of human T cells and chemical hapten exposure. The time point here: patch test 1, 2 weeks after DPC sensitization. Treatment indicated: therapeutic diphenylcyclopropenone sensitization with weekly scalp DPC. For the library, individual cDNA molecules each received unique molecular identifiers. Each CDR3 protein gets one entry after TCRdb re-called the RACE reads with MiXCR. The repertoire holds 150,000 to 200,000 distinct CDR3 sequences, with about a fifth as singletons. The trim removed 6 bases at V and 2 bases at J, leaving 6 bases unmatched. This CDR3 has 15 residues. This clonotype has a handful of counts. Its specificity is not known. Study observations and caveats: In the PT1 data, expanded TCR counts showed a positive correlation with patch test score.

The TCR comes from a woman between 50 and 59 years old with alopecia areata. Some clones in this sample may be carry-over from other donors' samples. Source: whole blood, taken in connection with sensitization to the hapten diphenylcyclopropenone (DPC). V is TRBV12-3 or TRBV12-4 and J is TRBJ2-2; 7 nucleotides agree with TRBD1. The CDR3 loop is CASSHWDSNTGELFF. The CDR3 coding sequence is TGTGCCAGCAGCCATTGGGACAGCAACACCGGGGAGCTGTTTTTT.